Below are 16 T cell receptor beta chains sequenced from a single sample in a study of control samples from healthy donors and cancer patients. Measured with immunoSEQ multiplex PCR; TCRdb has only the in-frame clones, and not every one. The sample consists of around 100,000 clones, roughly 92% of them appearing once. Material: blood. These receptors all stem from a human donor in good health. The donor label of this sample is uncertain.

The chain carries TRBV7-2 and TRBJ2-5, with D maybe TRBD2 (6 bases). Germline V gives CDR1 SGHTA, CDR2 FQGNSA. V was cut by 1 base and J by 0 bases, with 9 bases left in between. The CDR3 contains 15 residues. The CDR3 DNA follows: TGTGCCAGCAGCTTAGGTAGCGGTAACCAAGAGACCCAGTACTTC. Its protein is CASSLGSGNQETQYF.

V is TRBV5-1 and J is TRBJ1-1; D not certain. Trimming removed 4 bases at V and 1 base at J, with 17 bases between. The CDR3 loop spans 16 amino acids. Germline V gene lookup returns CDR1 SGHRS and CDR2 YFSETQ. The CDR3: CASSPAALTPNTEAFF. In nucleotides, the CDR3 is TGCGCCAGCAGCCCGGCGGCTCTTACTCCGAACACTGAAGCTTTCTTT.

This chain joins TRBV7-6 and TRBJ1-4; TRBD1 is a possible D gene (5 bases). The CDR3 runs 15 residues. V shed 5 bases and J shed 7 bases, with 17 bases lying between them. Germline CDR1 and CDR2: SGHVS and FNYEAQ. Here the CDR3 DNA reads TGTGCCAGCAGCCCATATTCTGGGGCGGCTGAAAAACTGTTTTTT. Translated: CASSPYSGAAEKLFF.

The CDR3 spells CASSSLAVNGYTF. The CDR3 region has the DNA TGTGCCAGCAGCTCCCTAGCGGTTAATGGCTACACCTTC. The rearrangement joins TRBV11-2 to TRBJ1-2, with D unclear. Germline assignment: CDR1 SGHAT and CDR2 FQNNGV. Trimming took off 4 bases at V and 6 bases at J, with 12 bases between the two ends. The CDR3 runs to 13 residues.

V gene TRBV14 combines with J gene TRBJ1-2; D ambiguous. Deletions cut 4 bases from V and 5 bases from J, with 11 bases between. This CDR3 has 13 residues. Germline V gives CDR1 SGHDN, CDR2 FVKESK. The CDR3 sequence: CASSPTEKYGYTF. DNA of the CDR3: TGTGCCAGCAGCCCCACAGAGAAGTATGGCTACACCTTC.

This chain's CDR3 is CASSQGQVAGTGNTEAFF. DNA for the CDR3: TGTGCCAGCAGCCAAGGTCAGGTGGCCGGGACAGGGAACACTGAAGCTTTCTTT. The rearrangement uses TRBV3-1 (or the pseudogene TRBV3-2) and TRBJ1-1; 8 positions match TRBD1. V shed 1 base, J shed 1 base, and the junction held 11 bases outside the gene matches. Germline-derived CDR1 and CDR2 are LGHDT and YNNKEL (reference sequence). The CDR3 loop spans 18 amino acids.

The CDR3: CASSGQGAVNTEAFF. The CDR3 DNA follows: TGTGCCAGCTCAGGACAGGGGGCCGTGAACACTGAAGCTTTCTTT. The gene calls are TRBV18 and TRBJ1-1, with 11 bases identical to TRBD1. CDR1 is KGHSH and CDR2 is LQKENI in the germline V gene. The CDR3 runs to 15 residues. V lost 5 bases to trimming and J lost 0 bases; unmatched junction nucleotides: 2. The complete variable domain, with remaining parts taken from reference TRBV18 and TRBJ1-1, reads NAGVMQNPRHLVRRRGQEARLRCSPMKGHSHVYWYRQLPEEGLKFMVYLQKENIIDESGMPKERFSAEFPKEGPSILRIQQVVRGDSAAYFCASSGQGAVNTEAFFGQGTRLTVV.

The DNA of the CDR3 is TGTGCCAGCAGTGAAGCGCTTTCGATACAGGGAGGAAACACCATATATTTT. Translated, it gives CASSEALSIQGGNTIYF. The V call is TRBV6-1, the J call TRBJ1-3; possibly TRBD1 for D (6 bases). This CDR3 is built from 17 residues. Looked up from germline, CDR1 is MNHNS and CDR2 is SASEGT. Trimming pared 0 bases from V and 4 bases from J, leaving 16 bases between.

The rearrangement links TRBV6-6 to TRBJ1-5; D is possibly TRBD1 (6 bases). V was pared by 0 bases and J by 7 bases, with 13 bases between. The CDR3 is made up of 15 amino acids. CDR1 is MNHNY and CDR2 is SVGAGI in the germline V gene (reference sequence). Here the CDR3 reads CASSYSVGANQPQHF. CDR3 DNA sequence: TGTGCCAGCAGTTACTCGGTGGGGGCCAACCAGCCCCAGCATTTT.

V is TRBV7-2 and J is TRBJ1-6; perhaps TRBD1 as D (6 bases). Germline loops: CDR1 SGHTA, CDR2 FQGNSA. The CDR3 totals 14 residues. V was trimmed by 1 base and J by 7 bases, leaving 8 bases between them. The CDR3 region has the DNA TGTGCCAGCAGCTTAGAACAGGGAAATTCACCCCTCCACTTT. Translation: CASSLEQGNSPLHF.

The gene calls are TRBV6-5 and TRBJ1-4; D call uncertain. Trimming cost V 6 bases and J 11 bases, with 16 bases left between them. The CDR3 consists of 13 residues. The V gene's germline CDR1 is MNHEY and CDR2 SVGAGI. Here the CDR3 DNA reads TGTGCCAGCAGAGCGGACGGCCTGATGAAACTGTTTTTT. It encodes CASRADGLMKLFF.

The chain has TRBV4-3 and TRBJ2-2; the match to TRBD1 covers 8 bases. The CDR3 runs 16 residues. The J segment lost 7 bases and the V segment lost 1 base, leaving 8 bases of the junction unmatched. CDR1 is LGHNA, CDR2 YSLEER, per germline. The CDR3 spells CASSQGRQGSHGELFF. CDR3 coding DNA: TGCGCCAGCAGCCAAGGCCGACAGGGGAGTCACGGGGAGCTGTTTTTT.

The V and J genes are TRBV7-3 and TRBJ2-3; TRBD2 aligns across 7 bases. There are 15 residues in the CDR3. The V segment lost 2 bases and the J segment 1 base; nucleotides outside the gene matches: 3. The germline V gene has CDR1 SGHTA and CDR2 FQGTGA. As DNA, the CDR3 is TGTGCCAGCAGCTTAGGGGCGGGGGGCACAGATACGCAGTATTTT. It specifies CASSLGAGGTDTQYF.

This CDR3 reads CAWTTGGLRETQYF. Written as DNA, the CDR3 is TGTGCCTGGACTACGGGGGGCCTCCGGGAGACCCAGTACTTC. The chain has TRBV30 and TRBJ2-5, with D possibly being TRBD2 (7 bases). CDR1 and CDR2 (germline): GTSNPN, SVGIG (reference sequence). The CDR3 totals 14 residues. V dropped 4 bases and J dropped 5 bases, with 17 bases sitting between them.

The chain has TRBV5-1 and TRBJ1-1; 7 nucleotides agree with TRBD1. Per germline, CDR1 SGHRS and CDR2 YFSETQ. The CDR3 is 11 residues long. Trimming removed 4 bases from V and 7 bases from J; junction bases left unmatched: 1. CDR3 nucleotide sequence: TGCGCCAGCAGCAGGGGGCTTGAAGCTTTCTTT. This encodes CASSRGLEAFF.

The chain links TRBV5-8 to TRBJ2-7, with 9 bases fitting TRBD1. With V trimmed by 5 bases and J by 2 bases, 8 bases remained unmatched. The CDR3 runs 15 residues. The germline gives CDR1 SGHTS, CDR2 YDEGEE. DNA for the CDR3: TGTGCCAGCAGTTACTCCGGGACAGGGCCCTACGAGCAGTACGTC. Encoded protein: CASSYSGTGPYEQYV.